A single sample gave rise to the 27 T cell receptor beta chains below, sequenced in a study of cytomegalovirus exposure and HLA in healthy donors. Use of 60 Vbeta and 13 Jbeta primers characterized the PCR. Profiled with immunoSEQ multiplex PCR; TCRdb holds only in-frame clones, not every one. The sample lists around 97,000 clones, around 77% occurring once. The sample consisted of PBMCs. The receptors stem from a man between 45 and 60 years old in good health and CMV-seropositive.

This clone was detected a few times. CDR3 residues: CATSRDKRLAGGEETQYF. CDR3 DNA: TGTGCCACCAGCAGAGATAAACGGCTAGCGGGAGGGGAGGAGACCCAGTACTTC. This chain joins TRBV15 and TRBJ2-5; 12 bases line up with TRBD2. In germline, CDR1 is LNHNV, CDR2 YYDKDF (reference sequence). CDR3 size: 18 residues. V was pared by 0 bases and J by 5 bases, with 10 bases of the junction left unmatched.

This clone occurred a few times. The gene calls are TRBV28 and TRBJ1-2; 9 bases are a match to TRBD1. Trimming at V came to 6 bases and at J to 8 bases, leaving 13 bases not matched to a gene. The germline CDR1 and CDR2 sequences are MDHEN and SYDVKM. The CDR3 has 15 residues. The CDR3, as DNA: TGTGCCAGCAGATCCATGACAGGGGGGGCGAGGGGCTACACCTTC. The encoded protein is CASRSMTGGARGYTF.

The CDR3 region has the DNA TGTGCCACCAGCAGAGATTACAAGAGGGAGGCCAGAAATGGCTACACCTTC. Protein sequence: CATSRDYKREARNGYTF. The chain employs TRBV15 and TRBJ1-2; D is ambiguous. Germline loops: CDR1 LNHNV, CDR2 YYDKDF (reference sequence). The CDR3 loop spans 17 amino acids. The V end lost 0 bases, the J end lost 6 bases, and 20 bases lay between the germline ends.

The chain combines TRBV4-2 with TRBJ2-1, with TRBD2 identical over 7 bases. Germline lookup yields CDR1 LGHNA and CDR2 YNFKEQ. V shed 1 base and J 5 bases; nucleotides not matched to a gene: 8. This CDR3 has 16 amino acids. The CDR3 DNA sequence: TGTGCCAGCAGCCAAGGTTCTAGCGGCCAGGACAATGAGCAGTTCTTC. This translates into CASSQGSSGQDNEQFF.

Concerning this clone itself: At one end the junction does not follow the germline gene, possibly because of a read error. This chain connects TRBV7-9 to TRBJ2-5; D is ambiguous. Germline V gives CDR1 SEHNR, CDR2 FQNEAQ (reference sequence). The CDR3 extends over 17 amino acids. The chain's CDR3 is CSSSLGLVYKYQETQYF. For the CDR3, the DNA is TGTTCCAGCAGCTTAGGGTTGGTATACAAGTACCAAGAGACCCAGTACTTC.

This clone was observed once. The genes are TRBV4-1 and TRBJ1-1; D might be TRBD1 (5 bases). Looked up from germline, CDR1 is MGHRA and CDR2 is YSYEKL. Trimming took off 1 base at V and 1 base at J, with 7 bases between the two ends. The CDR3 sequence is 14 residues long. The CDR3 bases are TGCGCCAGCAGCCAAGTAGGACAGAACACTGAAGCTTTCTTT. Residues: CASSQVGQNTEAFF.

This clone was observed a handful of times. The chain combines TRBV23-1 with TRBJ2-7; TRBD2 matches at 7 bases. TRBV23-1 is recorded as an ORF, its role being uncertain. The CDR3 is 15 amino acids. Trimming took 7 bases from V and 3 from J; bases not matched to a gene: 12. The CDR3 DNA sequence: TGCGCCAGCAATACGCCATGCGGGAGTATCTACGAGCAGTACTTC. Its protein is CASNTPCGSIYEQYF.

The table lists this clone with a count of one. The chain combines TRBV7-2 with TRBJ2-7; D gene uncertain. Germline-derived CDR1 and CDR2 are SGHTA and FQGNSA. V was trimmed by 2 bases and J by 4 bases, leaving 9 bases between them. The CDR3 covers 13 residues. DNA for the CDR3: TGTGCCAGCAGCTTAAGCAAAGCATACGAGCAGTACTTC. Protein: CASSLSKAYEQYF.

The gene calls are TRBV28 and TRBJ1-2, with 8 positions matching TRBD1. Germline lookup yields CDR1 MDHEN and CDR2 SYDVKM. J gave up 6 bases and V 5 bases, and 5 bases lay outside the gene matches. The CDR3 extends over 13 amino acids. The DNA of the CDR3 is TGTGCCAGCAGTATGATACAGGGGGATGGCTACACCTTC. Its protein product is CASSMIQGDGYTF.

V gene TRBV27 combines with J gene TRBJ2-2, with TRBD2 matching over 9 bases. The CDR3 consists of 17 residues. Germline V lookup: CDR1 MNHEY, CDR2 SMNVEV (reference sequence). V was clipped by 9 bases and J by 5 bases; unmatched bases: 16. CDR3 DNA: TGTGCCAGTAAAAAGGCGTCTAGCGGGATGGCGACCGGGGAGCTGTTTTTT. Its translation: CASKKASSGMATGELFF.

The chain has TRBV25-1 and TRBJ2-5; 8 positions match TRBD1. From germline, CDR1 is MGHDK and CDR2 SYGVNS. The CDR3 covers 14 residues. Unmatched junction bases numbered 2, after V lost 0 bases and J lost 5 bases. CDR3 coding DNA: TGTGCCAGCAGTGAATACAACAGGGGGGAGACCCAGTACTTC. Its protein product is CASSEYNRGETQYF.

V usage is TRBV23-1 and J usage is TRBJ2-7; 8 bases are shared with TRBD2. TRBV23-1 is known as an ORF, though its function is uncertain. The V gene end was trimmed by 6 bases and the J gene end by 1 base; junction bases not matched to a gene: 11. The CDR3 has 16 amino acids. The CDR3 nucleotides are TGCGCCAGCAGCCCGGGGGGGAGGGGAATATCCTACGAGCAGTACTTC. Protein: CASSPGGRGISYEQYF.

The rearrangement uses TRBV5-1 and TRBJ2-1; TRBD2 agrees at 7 bases. The CDR3 is 13 residues long. Germline CDR1 and CDR2: SGHRS and YFSETQ. The V gene end was trimmed by 0 bases and the J gene end by 9 bases; junction bases not matched to a gene: 3. This chain's CDR3 is CASSLAREGEQFF. In DNA form, the CDR3 reads TGCGCCAGCAGCTTGGCCAGGGAGGGTGAGCAGTTCTTC. Combining the CDR3 with reference TRBV5-1 and TRBJ2-1 gives the whole variable domain KAGVTQTPRYLIKTRGQQVTLSCSPISGHRSVSWYQQTPGQGLQFLFEYFSETQRNKGNFPGRFSGRQFSNSRSEMNVSTLELGDSALYLCASSLAREGEQFFGPGTRLTVL.

This chain connects TRBV11-2 to TRBJ2-3; D remains ambiguous. Germline assignment: CDR1 SGHAT and CDR2 FQNNGV. This CDR3 is built from 14 residues. The V gene lost 1 base and the J gene lost 5 bases, with 10 bases spanning the gap. The CDR3 DNA follows: TGTGCCAGCAGCTTAGGGTCAGAACAAGATACGCAGTATTTT. Encoded protein: CASSLGSEQDTQYF. Combining the CDR3 with reference TRBV11-2 and TRBJ2-3 gives the whole variable domain EAGVAQSPRYKIIEKRQSVAFWCNPISGHATLYWYQQILGQGPKLLIQFQNNGVVDDSQLPKDRFSAERLKGVDSTLKIQPAKLEDSAVYLCASSLGSEQDTQYFGPGTRLTVL.

Relative to its sample, this clone is medium-sized. V gene TRBV4-3 combines with J gene TRBJ2-6, with D tentatively TRBD2 (6 bases). Trimming left V 0 bases short and J 4 bases short, with 10 bases between. The CDR3 has 16 residues. CDR1 and CDR2 (germline): LGHNA, YSLEER. DNA for the CDR3: TGCGCCAGCAGCCAAGAGGAGGGGTCCGGGGCCAACGTCCTGACTTTC. Translating gives CASSQEEGSGANVLTF.

This clone was found once. The CDR3 nucleotides read TGTGCCAGCAGTTTAAAACTAGCGGGAGTCGGGGAGCTGTTTTTT. Translation gives CASSLKLAGVGELFF. The chain combines TRBV27 with TRBJ2-2; 11 bases line up with TRBD2. Germline loops: CDR1 MNHEY, CDR2 SMNVEV (reference sequence). With V trimmed by 2 bases and J by 7 bases, 3 bases remained unmatched. CDR3 length equals 15 residues.

The chain has TRBV7-8 and TRBJ2-7, with unresolved D. The CDR3 runs 11 residues. V lost 4 bases and J 2 bases, leaving 3 bases between the germline ends. Germline lookup yields CDR1 SGHVS and CDR2 FQNEAQ. The CDR3 loop is CASSSTYEQYF. The CDR3 region has the DNA TGTGCCAGCAGCTCCACCTACGAGCAGTACTTC.

V usage is TRBV4-2 and J usage is TRBJ2-3, with 12 bases identical to TRBD2. The trim removed 1 base at V and 2 bases at J, leaving 4 bases unmatched. CDR3 size: 17 residues. Looked up from germline, CDR1 is LGHNA and CDR2 is YNFKEQ. CDR3 nucleotides: TGTGCCAGCAGCCAAGGAGGACTAGCGGGATACACAGATACGCAGTATTTT. Translated, it gives CASSQGGLAGYTDTQYF.

The chain links TRBV29-1 to TRBJ2-1; 7 nucleotides agree with TRBD1. V was pared by 6 bases and J by 0 bases, with 2 bases of the junction left unmatched. Per the germline V gene, CDR1 is SQVTM and CDR2 is ANQGSEA. The CDR3 spans 13 residues. CDR3: CSVDRVSYNEQFF. The CDR3 DNA reads as TGCAGCGTCGACAGGGTCTCCTACAATGAGCAGTTCTTC.

The chain recombines TRBV9 with TRBJ2-7, with a possible D match to TRBD1 (6 bases). V lost 4 bases and J lost 4, with 15 bases in between. The length of the CDR3 is 14 residues. Germline V CDR1 and CDR2: SGDLS, YYNGEE. CDR3 in DNA: TGTGCCAGCAGCCTCCCCCCCACAGGGTACGAGCAGTACTTC. Amino acids: CASSLPPTGYEQYF.

The chain carries TRBV30 and TRBJ2-1; 10 nucleotides agree with TRBD2. This CDR3 is built from 15 residues. The ends lost 6 bases at V and 4 bases at J; junction bases unmatched: 9. Germline CDR1 GTSNPN, CDR2 SVGIG (reference sequence). The CDR3 here is CACIRGLAPYNEQFF. CDR3 DNA: TGTGCCTGCATACGGGGACTAGCGCCTTACAATGAGCAGTTCTTC. The whole variable domain, remainder taken from reference TRBV30 and TRBJ2-1, is SQTIHQWPATLVQPVGSPLSLECTVEGTSNPNLYWYRQAAGRGLQLLFYSVGIGQISSEVPQNLSASRPQDRQFILSSKKLLLSDSGFYLCACIRGLAPYNEQFFGPGTRLTVL.

About this clone: Relative to the germline gene, one junction end is altered; a read error may explain this. The chain couples TRBV6-6 to TRBJ2-3, with 7 nucleotides matching TRBD2. The CDR3 covers 14 residues. Germline CDR1 MNHNY, CDR2 SVGAGI (reference sequence). The CDR3 region has the DNA TGTGCCAGCAGTGGGCGGACTAGATCAGATACGCAGTGTTTT. Translating gives CASSGRTRSDTQCF.

The chain uses TRBV27 and TRBJ1-5, with 7 bases fitting TRBD1. The germline V gene encodes CDR1 MNHEY and CDR2 SMNVEV (reference sequence). The CDR3 runs 14 residues. The ends lost 6 bases at V and 7 bases at J; junction bases unmatched: 9. CDR3 amino acids: CASSPTGRDQPQHF. The CDR3, as DNA: TGTGCCAGCAGCCCGACAGGGCGTGACCAGCCCCAGCATTTT.

The chain carries TRBV28 and TRBJ2-7, with TRBD1 matching 8 bases. The CDR3 has 15 residues. Germline assignment: CDR1 MDHEN and CDR2 SYDVKM. The V gene end was trimmed by 2 bases and the J gene end by 1 base; junction bases not matched to a gene: 4. The DNA of the CDR3 is TGTGCCAGCAGTTTAATTGGACAGGGATCCTACGAGCAGTACTTC. This sequence encodes CASSLIGQGSYEQYF.

The chain uses TRBV5-5 and TRBJ2-1; 12 positions agree with TRBD2. V was clipped by 2 bases and J by 10 bases; unmatched bases: 7. The CDR3 runs 15 residues. Germline V gene lookup returns CDR1 SGHKS and CDR2 YYEKEE (reference sequence). The CDR3 DNA is TGTGCCAGCAGCTTAGGACTAGCGGGATTAAGGGAGCAGTTCTTC. Encoded protein: CASSLGLAGLREQFF.

This clone was observed a few times. This chain links TRBV6-1 with TRBJ2-1, with 7 bases matching TRBD2. Germline CDR1 is MNHNS and CDR2 is SASEGT. The CDR3 is 15 amino acids. The trim removed 4 bases at V and 8 bases at J, leaving 11 bases unmatched. CDR3 residues: CASSATGEGYHEQFF. In nucleotides, the CDR3 is TGTGCCAGCAGTGCAACCGGGGAGGGGTATCATGAGCAGTTCTTC.

The chain joins TRBV19 to TRBJ1-2; D gene uncertain. This CDR3 region has 12 residues. Deletions cut 8 bases from V and 1 base from J, with 8 bases between. Germline assignment: CDR1 LNHDA and CDR2 SQIVND (reference sequence). The CDR3 DNA reads as TGTGCCAGTCAGAGGCGTAACTATGGCTACACCTTC. This translates into CASQRRNYGYTF.